This entry is about one TCR beta chain. Its specificity is unknown. This record belongs to a study of T-cell reconstitution after alpha-beta-depleted transplantation in children. Findings and limits, study-wide: When one year had passed after transplant, most T-cell counts and diversity came from newly produced T cells. At around two months after transplant, the alpha-beta T cells were reportedly derived from several hundred expanded clones that came from non-depleted graft cells. Day-60 TCRbeta diversity that was high in some patients was derived from surviving recipient T cells and thymic progenitors.

V was cut by 1 base and J by 6 bases, with 7 bases left in between. The germline V gene encodes CDR1 SGHRS and CDR2 YFSETQ. This CDR3 has 13 residues. The TCRbeta library incorporated unique molecular identifiers. TCRdb itself ran the PCR reads through MiXCR, one entry per CDR3 protein. The repertoire holds 400,000 to 450,000 distinct CDR3 sequences, with roughly 44% as singletons. This TCR derives from a girl aged 2 to 9 with aplastic anemia, due to receive a stem cell transplant. The rearrangement joins TRBV5-1 to TRBJ2-2; possibly TRBD1 or TRBD2 for D (5 bases each). Sample: PBMCs, taken before TCRalphabeta/CD19-depleted stem cell transplant. CDR3 nucleotide sequence: TGCGCCAGCAGCTTGCTGGGGGCCGGGGAGCTGTTTTTT. Translating it yields CASSLLGAGELFF.